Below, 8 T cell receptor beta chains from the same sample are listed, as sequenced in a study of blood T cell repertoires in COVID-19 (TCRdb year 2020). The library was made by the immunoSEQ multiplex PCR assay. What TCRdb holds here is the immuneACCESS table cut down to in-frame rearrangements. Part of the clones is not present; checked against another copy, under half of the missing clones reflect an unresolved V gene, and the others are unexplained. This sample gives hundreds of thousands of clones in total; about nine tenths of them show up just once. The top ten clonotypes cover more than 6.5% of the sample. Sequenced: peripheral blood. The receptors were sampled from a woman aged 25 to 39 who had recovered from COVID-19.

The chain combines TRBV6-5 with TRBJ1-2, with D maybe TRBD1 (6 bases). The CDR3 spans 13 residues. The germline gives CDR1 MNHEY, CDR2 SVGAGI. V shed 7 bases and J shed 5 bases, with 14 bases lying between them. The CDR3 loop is CASTPTGYYGYTF. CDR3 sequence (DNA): TGTGCCAGCACTCCCACAGGGTATTATGGCTACACCTTC.

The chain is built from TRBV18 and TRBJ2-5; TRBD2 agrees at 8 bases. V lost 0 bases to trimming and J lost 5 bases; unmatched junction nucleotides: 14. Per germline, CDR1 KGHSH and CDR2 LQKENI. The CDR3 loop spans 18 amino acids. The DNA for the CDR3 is TGTGCCAGCTCACCACCGGGACTAGATTGGGCGGTACCGGAGACCCAGTACTTC. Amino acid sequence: CASSPPGLDWAVPETQYF.

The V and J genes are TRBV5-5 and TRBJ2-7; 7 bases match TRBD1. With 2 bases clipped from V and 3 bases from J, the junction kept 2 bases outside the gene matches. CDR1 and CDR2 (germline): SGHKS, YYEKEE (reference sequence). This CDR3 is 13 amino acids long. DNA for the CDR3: TGTGCCAGCAGCTTAACAGGGGTCTACGAGCAGTACTTC. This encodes CASSLTGVYEQYF.

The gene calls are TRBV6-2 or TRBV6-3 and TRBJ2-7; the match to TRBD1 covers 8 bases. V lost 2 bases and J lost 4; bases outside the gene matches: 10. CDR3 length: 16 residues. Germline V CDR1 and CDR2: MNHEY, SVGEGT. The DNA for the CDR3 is TGTGCCAGCAGTTACACGTGGACAGGGAGTGGGTACGAGCAGTACTTC. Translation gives CASSYTWTGSGYEQYF.

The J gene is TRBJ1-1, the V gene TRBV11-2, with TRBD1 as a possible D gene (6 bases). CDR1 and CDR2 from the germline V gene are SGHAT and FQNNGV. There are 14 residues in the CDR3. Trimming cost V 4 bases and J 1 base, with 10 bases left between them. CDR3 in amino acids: CASSSSDRNTEAFF. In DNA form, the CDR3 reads TGTGCCAGCAGCTCGTCGGACAGGAACACTGAAGCTTTCTTT.

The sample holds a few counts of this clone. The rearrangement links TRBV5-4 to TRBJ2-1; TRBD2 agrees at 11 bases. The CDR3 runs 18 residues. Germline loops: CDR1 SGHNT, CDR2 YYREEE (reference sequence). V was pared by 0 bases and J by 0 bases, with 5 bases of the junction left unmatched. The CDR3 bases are TGTGCCAGCAGCTTGGTGACTAGCGGGGAGAGCTCCTACAATGAGCAGTTCTTC. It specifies CASSLVTSGESSYNEQFF.

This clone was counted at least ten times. CDR3 protein: CASIPGGAEGYGYTF. The DNA of the CDR3 is TGTGCCAGCATCCCGGGAGGGGCCGAGGGCTATGGCTACACCTTC. The J gene is TRBJ1-2, the V gene TRBV2; TRBD1 might be the D (5 bases). Germline CDR1 is SNHLY and CDR2 is FYNNEI. The CDR3 extends over 15 amino acids. Deletions cut 7 bases from V and 4 bases from J, with 19 bases between. Together with reference TRBV2 and TRBJ1-2, the CDR3 gives the full variable domain: EPEVTQTPSHQVTQMGQEVILRCVPISNHLYFYWYRQILGQKVEFLVSFYNNEISEKSEIFDDQFSVERPDGSNFTLKIRSTKLEDSAMYFCASIPGGAEGYGYTFGSGTRLTVV.

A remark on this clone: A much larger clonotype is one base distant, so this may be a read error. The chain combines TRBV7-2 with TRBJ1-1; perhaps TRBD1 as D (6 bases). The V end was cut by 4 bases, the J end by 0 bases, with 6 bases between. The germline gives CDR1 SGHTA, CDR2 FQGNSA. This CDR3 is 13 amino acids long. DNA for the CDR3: TGTGCCAGCAGCTGGACAGTGAACACTGAAGCTTTCTTT. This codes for CASSWTVNTEAFF.